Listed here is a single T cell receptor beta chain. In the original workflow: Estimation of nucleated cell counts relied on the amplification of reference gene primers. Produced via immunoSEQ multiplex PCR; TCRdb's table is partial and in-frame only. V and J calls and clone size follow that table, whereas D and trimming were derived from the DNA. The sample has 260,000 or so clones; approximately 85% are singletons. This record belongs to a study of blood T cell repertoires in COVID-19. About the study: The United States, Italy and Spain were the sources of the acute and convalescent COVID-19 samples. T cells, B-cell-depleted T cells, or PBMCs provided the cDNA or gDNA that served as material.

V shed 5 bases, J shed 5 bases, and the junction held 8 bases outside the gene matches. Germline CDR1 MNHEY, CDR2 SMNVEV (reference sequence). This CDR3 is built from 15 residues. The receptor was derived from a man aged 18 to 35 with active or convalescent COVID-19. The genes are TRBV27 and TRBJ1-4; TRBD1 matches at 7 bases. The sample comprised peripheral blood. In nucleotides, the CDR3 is TGTGCCAGCAGTCCCTCTTGGGACAGCAATGAAAAACTGTTTTTT. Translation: CASSPSWDSNEKLFF.